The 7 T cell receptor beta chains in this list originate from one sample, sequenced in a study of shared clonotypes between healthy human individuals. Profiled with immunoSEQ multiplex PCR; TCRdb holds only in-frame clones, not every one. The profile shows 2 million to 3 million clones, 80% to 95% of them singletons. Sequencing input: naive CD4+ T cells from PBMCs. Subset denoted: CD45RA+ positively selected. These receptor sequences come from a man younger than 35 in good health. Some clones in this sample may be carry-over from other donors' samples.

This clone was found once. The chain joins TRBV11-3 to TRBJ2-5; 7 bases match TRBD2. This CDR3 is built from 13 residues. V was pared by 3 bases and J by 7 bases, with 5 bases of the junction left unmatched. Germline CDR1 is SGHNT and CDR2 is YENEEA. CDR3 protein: CASSLTSTGTQYF. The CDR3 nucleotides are TGTGCCAGCAGCTTGACTAGCACAGGGACCCAGTACTTC.

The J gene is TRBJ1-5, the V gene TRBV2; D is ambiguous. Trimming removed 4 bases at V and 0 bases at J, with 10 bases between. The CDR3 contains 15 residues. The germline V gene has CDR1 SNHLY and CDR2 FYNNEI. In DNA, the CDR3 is TGTGCCAGCAGTGTCGAAGCTTATAGCAATCAGCCCCAGCATTTT. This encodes CASSVEAYSNQPQHF.

In DNA, the CDR3 is TGTGCCAGCATCTCGGGGGCAGGGGGCGAAGGAAACTATGGCTACACCTTC. Residues: CASISGAGGEGNYGYTF. V gene TRBV28 combines with J gene TRBJ1-2; 8 nucleotides line up with TRBD1. The germline V gene encodes CDR1 MDHEN and CDR2 SYDVKM. The CDR3 sequence is 17 residues long. V shed 7 bases, J shed 2 bases, and the junction held 15 bases outside the gene matches.

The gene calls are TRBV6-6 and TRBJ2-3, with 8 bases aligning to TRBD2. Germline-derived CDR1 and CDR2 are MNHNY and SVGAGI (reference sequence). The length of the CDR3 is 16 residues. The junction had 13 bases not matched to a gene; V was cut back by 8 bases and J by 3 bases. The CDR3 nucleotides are TGTGCCAGCGAAGAAGGTAGCGGGATTCGTACAGATACGCAGTATTTT. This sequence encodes CASEEGSGIRTDTQYF.

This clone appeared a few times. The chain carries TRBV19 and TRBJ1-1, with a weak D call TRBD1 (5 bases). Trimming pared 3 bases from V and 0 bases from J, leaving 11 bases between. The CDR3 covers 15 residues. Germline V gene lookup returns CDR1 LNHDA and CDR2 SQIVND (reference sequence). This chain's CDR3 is CASSIQDTMNTEAFF. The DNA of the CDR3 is TGTGCCAGTAGTATTCAGGACACCATGAACACTGAAGCTTTCTTT.

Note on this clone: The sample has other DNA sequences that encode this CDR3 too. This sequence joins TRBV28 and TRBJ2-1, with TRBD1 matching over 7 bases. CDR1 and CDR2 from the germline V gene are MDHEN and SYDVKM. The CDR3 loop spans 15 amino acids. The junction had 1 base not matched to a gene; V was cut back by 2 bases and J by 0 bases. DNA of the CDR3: TGTGCCAGCAGTTTAGGGACAGTCTCCTACAATGAGCAGTTCTTC. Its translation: CASSLGTVSYNEQFF.

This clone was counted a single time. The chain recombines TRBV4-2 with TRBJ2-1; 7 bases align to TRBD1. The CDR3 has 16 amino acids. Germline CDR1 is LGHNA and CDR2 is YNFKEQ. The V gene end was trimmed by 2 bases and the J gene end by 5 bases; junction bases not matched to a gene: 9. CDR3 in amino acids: CASSQFLQGPNNEQFF. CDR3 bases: TGTGCCAGCAGCCAATTCCTACAGGGGCCCAACAATGAGCAGTTCTTC.